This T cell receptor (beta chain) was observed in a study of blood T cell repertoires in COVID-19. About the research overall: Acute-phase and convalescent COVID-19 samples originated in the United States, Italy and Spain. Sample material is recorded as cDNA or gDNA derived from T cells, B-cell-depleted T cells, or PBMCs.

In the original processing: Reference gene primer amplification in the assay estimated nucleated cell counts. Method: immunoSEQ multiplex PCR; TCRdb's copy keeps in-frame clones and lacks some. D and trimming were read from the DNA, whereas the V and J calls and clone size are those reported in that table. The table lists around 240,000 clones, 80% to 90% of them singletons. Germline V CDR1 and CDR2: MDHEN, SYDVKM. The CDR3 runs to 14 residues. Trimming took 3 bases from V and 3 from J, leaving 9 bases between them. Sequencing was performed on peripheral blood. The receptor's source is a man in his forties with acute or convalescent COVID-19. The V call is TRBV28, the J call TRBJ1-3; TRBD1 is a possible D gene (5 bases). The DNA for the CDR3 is TGTGCCAGCAGTTTTCAGGGATTTGGAAACACCATATATTTT. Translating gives CASSFQGFGNTIYF.